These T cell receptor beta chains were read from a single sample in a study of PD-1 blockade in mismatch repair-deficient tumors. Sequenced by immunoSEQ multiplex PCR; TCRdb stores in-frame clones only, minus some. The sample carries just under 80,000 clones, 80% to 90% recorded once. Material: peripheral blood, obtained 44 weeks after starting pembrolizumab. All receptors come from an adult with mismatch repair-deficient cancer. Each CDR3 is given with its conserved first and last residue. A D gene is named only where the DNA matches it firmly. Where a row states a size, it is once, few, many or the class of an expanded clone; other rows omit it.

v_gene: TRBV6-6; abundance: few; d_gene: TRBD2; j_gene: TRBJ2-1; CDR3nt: TGTGCCAGCGAAGAGGCGGGAGGGATTTTCAATGAGCAGTTCTTC; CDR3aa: CASEEAGGIFNEQFF
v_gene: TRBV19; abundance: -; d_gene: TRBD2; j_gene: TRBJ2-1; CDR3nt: TGTGCCAGTAGTGGGGTAGCGGGAGAGCAGTTCTTC; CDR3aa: CASSGVAGEQFF
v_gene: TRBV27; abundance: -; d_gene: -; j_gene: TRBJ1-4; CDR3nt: TGTGCCAGCATGTCGACAGGTTCTAATGAAAAACTGTTTTTT; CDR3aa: CASMSTGSNEKLFF
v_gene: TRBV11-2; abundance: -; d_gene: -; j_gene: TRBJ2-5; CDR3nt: TGTGCCAGCAGCGGCTATAAGTACCAAGAGACCCAGTACTTC; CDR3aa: CASSGYKYQETQYF
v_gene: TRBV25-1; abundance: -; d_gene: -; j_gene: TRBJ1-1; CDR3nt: TGTGCCAGCAGTCCCCAGGGAAGGGGCACTGAAGCTTTCTTT; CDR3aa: CASSPQGRGTEAFF
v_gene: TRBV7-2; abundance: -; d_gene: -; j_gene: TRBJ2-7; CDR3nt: TGTGCCAGCAGCTTAGCGCTGGGGGAGCAGTACTTC; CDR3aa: CASSLALGEQYF
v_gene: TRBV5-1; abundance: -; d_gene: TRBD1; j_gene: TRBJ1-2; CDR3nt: TGCGCCAGCAGCTTCAGGCCGGGACAGGGGAAGTTGGGCTATGGCTACACCTTC; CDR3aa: CASSFRPGQGKLGYGYTF
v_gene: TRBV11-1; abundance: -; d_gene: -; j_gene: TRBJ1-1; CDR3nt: TGTGCCAGCAGAATGGACGGGTCCCTTACTGAAGCTTTCTTT; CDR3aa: CASRMDGSLTEAFF
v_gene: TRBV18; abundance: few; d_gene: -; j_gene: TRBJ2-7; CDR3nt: TGTGCCAGCTCGGGTCAGGTTAACTACGAGCAGTACTTC; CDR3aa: CASSGQVNYEQYF
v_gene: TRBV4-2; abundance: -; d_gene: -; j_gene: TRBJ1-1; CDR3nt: TGTGCCAGCAGCCAAGATGGGAAGAACACTGAAGCTTTCTTT; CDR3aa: CASSQDGKNTEAFF
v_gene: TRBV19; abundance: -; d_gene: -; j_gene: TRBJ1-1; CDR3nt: TGTGCCAGTAGTCTGAAGACTGAAGCTTTCTTT; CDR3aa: CASSLKTEAFF
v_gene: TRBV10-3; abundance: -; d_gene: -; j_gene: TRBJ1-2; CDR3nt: TGTGCCATCAGTGAGTCTAAGGGCACCACGGCGGTTGGCTACACCTTC; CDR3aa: CAISESKGTTAVGYTF
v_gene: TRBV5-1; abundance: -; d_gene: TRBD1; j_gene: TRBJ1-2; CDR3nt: TGCGCCAGCCGACCAGATGGGGGGACAGGGTTTGGCTACACCTTC; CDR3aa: CASRPDGGTGFGYTF
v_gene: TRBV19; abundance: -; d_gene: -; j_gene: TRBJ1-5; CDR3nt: TGTGCCAGTAGTACTCAGGGTAGAAATCAGCCCCAGCATTTT; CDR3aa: CASSTQGRNQPQHF
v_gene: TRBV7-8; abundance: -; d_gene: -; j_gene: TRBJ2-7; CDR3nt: TGTGCCAGCAGCCCCCCTACCGGACAGAAGACCTACGAGCAGTACTTC; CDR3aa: CASSPPTGQKTYEQYF
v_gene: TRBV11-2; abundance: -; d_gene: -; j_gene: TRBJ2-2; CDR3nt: TGTGCCAGCAGCCCCTTACTAGCAGGGGGGGAGCTGTTTTTT; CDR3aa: CASSPLLAGGELFF